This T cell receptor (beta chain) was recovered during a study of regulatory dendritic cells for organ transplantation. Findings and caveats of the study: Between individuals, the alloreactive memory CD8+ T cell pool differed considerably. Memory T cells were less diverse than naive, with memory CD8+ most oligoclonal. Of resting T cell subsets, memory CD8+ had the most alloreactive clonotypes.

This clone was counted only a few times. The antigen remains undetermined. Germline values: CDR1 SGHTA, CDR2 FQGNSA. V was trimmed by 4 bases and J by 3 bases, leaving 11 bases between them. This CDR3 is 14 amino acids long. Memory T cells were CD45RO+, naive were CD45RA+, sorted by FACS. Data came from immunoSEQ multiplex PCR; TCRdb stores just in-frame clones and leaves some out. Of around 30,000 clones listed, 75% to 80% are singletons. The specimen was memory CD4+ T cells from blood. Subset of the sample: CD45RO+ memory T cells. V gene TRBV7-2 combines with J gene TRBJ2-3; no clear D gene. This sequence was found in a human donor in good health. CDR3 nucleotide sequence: TGTGCCAGCAGCTCGACCTCAGATACAGATACGCAGTATTTT. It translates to CASSSTSDTDTQYF.